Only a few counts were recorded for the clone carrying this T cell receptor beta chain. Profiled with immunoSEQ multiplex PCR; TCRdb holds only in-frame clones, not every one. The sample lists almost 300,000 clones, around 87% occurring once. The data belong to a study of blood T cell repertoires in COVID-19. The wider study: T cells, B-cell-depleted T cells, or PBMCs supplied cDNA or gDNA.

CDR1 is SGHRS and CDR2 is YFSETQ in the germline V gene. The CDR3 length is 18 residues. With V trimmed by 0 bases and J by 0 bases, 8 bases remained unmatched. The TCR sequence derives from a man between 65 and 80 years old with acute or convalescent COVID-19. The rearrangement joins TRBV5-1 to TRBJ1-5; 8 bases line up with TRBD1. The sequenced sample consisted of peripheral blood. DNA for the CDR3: TGCGCCAGCAGCTTGGATCCCAGGGGGCAAAATAGCAATCAGCCCCAGCATTTT. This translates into CASSLDPRGQNSNQPQHF.